The rows below give T cell receptor beta chains drawn from one sample of a study of PD-1 and CTLA-4 blockade in melanoma. The table came from immunoSEQ multiplex PCR; TCRdb's copy has only in-frame clones and leaves some out. The table lists about 32,000 clones, around 89% of them singletons, with around 5.8% in the top ten. The material sequenced was CD8+ T cells from peripheral blood, taken from a patient given anti-PD-1 treatment. Every receptor here comes from a human donor with melanoma. The CDR3 runs from the conserved cysteine through the conserved F or W. Each record gives: J gene, clone size, D gene, V gene, CDR3 protein, CDR3 DNA. The D gene is left open where the match is weak. Only some rows state a clone size, as once, few, many or a class for expanded clones.

>TRBJ1-1|.|.|TRBV11-2
CASSLVRGTEAFF
TGTGCCAGCAGCTTAGTTCGGGGGACTGAAGCTTTCTTT
>TRBJ1-1|.|.|TRBV4-2
CASSRRNQGSEAFF
TGTGCCAGCAGCCGAAGAAATCAGGGGAGTGAAGCTTTCTTT
>TRBJ2-1|.|.|TRBV11-2
CASSLLRYNEQFF
TGTGCCAGCAGCTTATTGCGCTACAATGAGCAGTTCTTC
>TRBJ2-7|once|.|TRBV6-5
CASSYSGSPDEQYF
TGTGCCAGCAGTTACTCGGGGTCCCCGGACGAGCAGTACTTC
>TRBJ1-1|.|.|TRBV5-5
CASSPSGVGRIYTEAFF
TGTGCCAGCAGCCCCTCCGGGGTAGGTCGCATCTACACTGAAGCTTTCTTT
>TRBJ2-7|.|.|TRBV16
CASSRLAGANYEQYF
TGTGCCAGCAGCCGGCTGGCAGGGGCCAACTACGAGCAGTACTTC
>TRBJ1-3|.|TRBD1|TRBV12-5
CASGFTLPDREGNTIYF
TGTGCTAGTGGTTTCACTCTACCGGACAGGGAAGGAAACACCATATATTTT
>TRBJ2-5|.|TRBD2|TRBV2
CASSPGLAGGTQYF
TGTGCCAGCAGCCCGGGACTAGCGGGGGGAACCCAGTACTTC
>TRBJ2-7|.|.|TRBV5-5
CASSPTPADSYEQYF
TGTGCCAGCAGCCCAACCCCAGCGGATTCCTACGAGCAGTACTTC
>TRBJ1-2|few|TRBD1|TRBV4-1
CASSLRTGTYGYTF
TGCGCCAGCAGCCTCCGGACAGGGACCTATGGCTACACCTTC
>TRBJ1-1|.|.|TRBV12-3/TRBV12-4
CASSLQGTEAFF
TGTGCCAGCAGTTTACAGGGCACTGAAGCTTTCTTT
>TRBJ1-6|once|.|TRBV11-3
CASSSLGGWYNSPLHF
TGTGCCAGCAGCTCATTGGGGGGGTGGTATAATTCACCCCTCCACTTT
>TRBJ1-2|.|.|TRBV9
CASSPRGAPTF
TGTGCCAGCAGCCCCCGAGGGGCGCCCACCTTC
>TRBJ2-5|.|.|TRBV6-2/TRBV6-3
CASSYSIGGETQYF
TGTGCCAGCAGTTACTCGATCGGGGGAGAGACCCAGTACTTC
>TRBJ1-4|.|TRBD1|TRBV28
CASSFLPGQGIATNEKLFF
TGTGCCAGCAGTTTCCTTCCCGGACAGGGAATTGCGACTAATGAAAAACTGTTTTTT
>TRBJ2-1|.|TRBD2|TRBV7-7
CASSLNSGGEQFF
TGTGCCAGCAGCTTGAATTCGGGAGGTGAGCAGTTCTTC
>TRBJ1-4|.|.|TRBV28
CASSSNRDSNEKLFF
TGTGCCAGCAGTTCAAACAGGGACTCTAATGAAAAACTGTTTTTT
>TRBJ2-3|.|TRBD2|TRBV4-2
CASSLSGGATDTQYF
TGTGCCAGCAGCCTTAGCGGGGGGGCGACAGATACGCAGTATTTT
>TRBJ1-2|.|TRBD1|TRBV28
CASTDDRGPLNYGYTF
TGTGCCAGCACCGACGACAGGGGCCCCCTTAACTATGGCTACACCTTC
>TRBJ2-2|once|TRBD1|TRBV2
CASSGDRGRNTGELFF
TGTGCCAGCAGTGGAGACAGGGGTAGGAACACCGGGGAGCTGTTTTTT
>TRBJ2-5|.|TRBD1|TRBV23-1
CASSQLSRQGVKTQYF
TGCGCCAGCAGTCAATTATCCAGACAGGGAGTGAAGACCCAGTACTTC
>TRBJ1-1|.|.|TRBV10-3
CAISESGSTEAFF
TGTGCCATCAGTGAGTCAGGGAGCACTGAAGCTTTCTTT
>TRBJ1-1|.|.|TRBV5-1
CASSFRPGDSEAFF
TGCGCCAGCAGCTTTAGGCCTGGAGACTCTGAAGCTTTCTTT
>TRBJ2-1|.|.|TRBV6-5
CASSYSGGTSYNEQFF
TGTGCCAGCAGTTACTCTGGAGGCACCTCCTACAATGAGCAGTTCTTC
>TRBJ1-2|.|.|TRBV10-3
CAITPRNYGYTF
TGTGCCATCACCCCACGTAACTATGGCTACACCTTC
>TRBJ1-2|.|.|TRBV7-9
CASSLEVRDDGYTF
TGTGCCAGCAGCTTAGAGGTCAGGGATGATGGCTACACCTTC
>TRBJ1-2|.|.|TRBV15
CATSRDRGAYGYTF
TGTGCCACCAGCAGAGATAGGGGGGCCTATGGCTACACCTTC
>TRBJ2-3|once|TRBD2|TRBV5-4
CASSLGLAGPDTQYF
TGTGCCAGCAGCTTGGGACTAGCGGGGCCAGATACGCAGTATTTT
>TRBJ2-1|.|.|TRBV9
CASSAFLGVNEQFF
TGTGCCAGCAGCGCATTTCTTGGGGTAAATGAGCAGTTCTTC
>TRBJ1-1|.|.|TRBV2
CASSLPTRVPLNTEAFF
TGTGCCAGCAGTCTCCCGACCCGGGTGCCACTTAACACTGAAGCTTTCTTT
>TRBJ2-1|.|.|TRBV9
CASSVAWGGINEQFF
TGTGCCAGCAGCGTAGCGTGGGGGGGCATCAATGAGCAGTTCTTC
>TRBJ2-7|.|.|TRBV2
CASSERGQGASYEQYF
TGTGCCAGCAGTGAACGGGGGCAGGGTGCCTCCTACGAGCAGTACTTC
>TRBJ2-1|.|.|TRBV28
CASSYRHRGRGVKFF
TGTGCCAGCAGTTATCGCCACAGGGGGAGGGGCGTTAAGTTCTTC
>TRBJ2-7|.|.|TRBV6-5
CASGPGASYEQYF
TGTGCCAGCGGCCCGGGGGCCTCCTACGAGCAGTACTTC
>TRBJ1-5|.|.|TRBV4-1
CASSQWVNQPQHF
TGCGCCAGCAGCCAATGGGTTAATCAGCCCCAGCATTTT
>TRBJ1-2|.|.|TRBV19
CASSMVWTSEVFNYGYTF
TGTGCCAGTAGTATGGTCTGGACATCAGAGGTCTTTAACTATGGCTACACCTTC
>TRBJ2-5|once|.|TRBV30
CAWSSEQLETQYF
TGTGCCTGGAGTAGTGAGCAGCTGGAGACCCAGTACTTC
>TRBJ2-5|.|.|TRBV19
CASSISWGETQYF
TGTGCCAGTAGTATTTCTTGGGGGGAGACCCAGTACTTC
>TRBJ2-6|.|.|TRBV7-6
CASSLGPKGAGANVLTF
TGTGCCAGCAGCTTAGGGCCTAAGGGGGCTGGGGCCAACGTCCTGACTTTC
>TRBJ2-7|few|.|TRBV7-6
CASSLADGSSYEQYF
TGTGCCAGCAGCTTAGCCGACGGTAGCTCCTACGAGCAGTACTTC
>TRBJ1-2|.|.|TRBV5-4
CASSLWGSNYGYTF
TGTGCCAGCAGCTTGTGGGGCTCCAACTATGGCTACACCTTC
>TRBJ2-7|.|.|TRBV6-5
CASRLGPLDEQYF
TGTGCCAGCAGACTAGGACCTCTTGACGAGCAGTACTTC